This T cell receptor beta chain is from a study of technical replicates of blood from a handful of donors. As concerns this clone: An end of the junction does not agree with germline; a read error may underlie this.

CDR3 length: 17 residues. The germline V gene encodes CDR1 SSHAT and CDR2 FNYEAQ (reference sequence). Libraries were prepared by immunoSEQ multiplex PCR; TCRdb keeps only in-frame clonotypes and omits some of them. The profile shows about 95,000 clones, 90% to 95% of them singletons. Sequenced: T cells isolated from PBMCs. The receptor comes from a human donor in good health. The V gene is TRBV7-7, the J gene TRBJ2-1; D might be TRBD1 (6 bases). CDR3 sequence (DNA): TGTGCTAGCAGTATAAGTCGGGACATAACTTCCTACAATGAGCAGTTCTTC. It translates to CASSISRDITSYNEQFF.